This T cell receptor (beta chain) was sequenced during a study of T cells after yellow fever vaccination (dated by TCRdb to between 2018 and 2020). Some background on the complete study: The SMART-Seq v4 Ultra Low Input RNA kit was used to prepare libraries from fractions with low cell numbers. To follow T-cell clones before and after both primary and booster YFV17D yellow fever vaccination, bulk TCR alpha and beta repertoires underwent longitudinal sequencing. Two healthy male donors made up the cohort, one aged 18 to 29 years and the other aged 30 to 40 years. Blood was drawn at multiple timepoints before and after primary and secondary immunization, with bulk PBMC replicates and cell subsets isolated. The study at large found these results: FACS-sorted repertoires could contain abundant contaminating clonotypes from the bulk population, so computational filtering was required. After the booster, most of the clones that had expanded following primary vaccination were detected again (roughly 97% of CD4 and 80% to 90% of CD8), which suggests that memory was broadly maintained. A small fraction of clonotypes appeared in both the CD4 and CD8 compartments, likely as a result of convergent recombination. Compared with the primary T-cell response, the secondary T-cell response was faster but weaker, reaching its peak on day 5 rather than on day 15. Because only a couple of donors were included in the study, the extent to which the findings can be generalized is limited.

The intended sense of this specimen's treatment or condition label: live attenuated yellow fever vaccine strain. At each blood-draw timepoint, two biological replicates of bulk PBMCs were collected. PBMCs were isolated from peripheral blood using a standard Ficoll-Paque protocol. TriZol was used to extract RNA from bulk PBMCs, CD4 and CD8 fractions, and dextramer-positive and dextramer-negative fractions. This clonotype has just a few counts. Its target antigen remains unknown. One base away there is no much larger clone; base qualities are not given. Synthesis of TCR cDNA relied on 5'RACE template switching, a step that introduced a universal primer site along with unique molecular identifiers. Priming of cDNA synthesis was performed from both the TCR alpha and TCR beta constant segments. Library amplification involved two PCR steps, and the second step added sample barcodes and sequencing adapters. Sequencing of libraries was performed on Illumina HiSeq 2500 (2x100 bp) or NovaSeq (2x150 bp). Under the source paper's analysis protocol: MIGEC handled demultiplexing of reads and collapsing into UMI consensus sequences, while MiXCR performed V(D)J alignment. Using edgeR on replicate PBMC samples, clonotypes were called vaccine-responding if FDR was below 0.01 and the log2 fold change was above 5 up to day 15. Bulk clonotypes were assigned CD4 or CD8 identity according to which sequenced CD4 or CD8 repertoire held them at higher abundance. The raw public reads went through TCRdb reprocessing: fastp at Q25, MiXCR clone calling, in-frame beta chains kept. Rows matching on CDR3 protein sequence are summarized as one entry with the most common DNA and genes. The V and J calls follow TCRdb's processing rather than the paper's. For this sample the table gives around 500,000 distinct CDR3 sequences, of which 21% were detected only once. The ten largest clones add up to about 16% of the sample.

This material consisted of PBMCs, taken approximately 22 days after the first yellow fever vaccination. The origin of this receptor is a man aged 18 to 29 who received the YFV17D yellow fever vaccine.

The bases read TGTGCCAGCAGTTTATTTTTTTTCCAGGATGACACAGATACGCAGTATTTT. This translates into CASSLFFFQDDTDTQYF. This sequence uses TRBV27 and TRBJ2-3; the D gene assignment is ambiguous. The CDR3 covers 17 residues, taking in both the cysteine and the phenylalanine. CDR3 DNA only is kept here, 51 bases in frame from base 1. Trimming costs V 1 base and J 2 bases, and their ends lie 16 bases apart. The germline V gene (reference sequence) specifies MNHEY as CDR1 and SMNVEV as CDR2.